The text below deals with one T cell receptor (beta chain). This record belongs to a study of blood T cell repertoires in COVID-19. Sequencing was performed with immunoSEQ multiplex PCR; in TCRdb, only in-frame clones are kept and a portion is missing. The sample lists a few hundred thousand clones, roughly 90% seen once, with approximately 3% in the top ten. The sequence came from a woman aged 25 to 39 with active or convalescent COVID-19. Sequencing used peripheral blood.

The CDR3 region has the DNA TGCGCCAGCAGCGACGGTCAGGGGGCTGGAAACACCATATATTTT. Translated, it gives CASSDGQGAGNTIYF. The J gene is TRBJ1-3, the V gene TRBV5-1; 7 nucleotides match TRBD1. Germline CDR1 is SGHRS and CDR2 is YFSETQ. Trimming cost V 4 bases and J 2 bases; bases outside gene matches: 6. CDR3 length: 15 residues.